This T cell receptor beta chain comes out of a study of long-term antiretroviral therapy in people with HIV. Post-ART PBMC samples numbered at least two per donor, and pre-ART ones at least one. Findings and limits, study-wide: Viral resistance, ART adherence and therapy changes all lacked available data. Subsequent to ART, diversity was augmented yet persisted below that of transplant donor controls. Repertoires looked antigen-experienced, with only a slight naive shift after ART.

CDR3 length: 11 residues. Trimming left V 4 bases short and J 10 bases short, with 8 bases between. Germline CDR1 is SNHLY and CDR2 is FYNNEI. At survey level, the immunoSEQ assay was run in its v3.0 version. Produced via immunoSEQ multiplex PCR; TCRdb's table is partial and in-frame only. The sample holds about 22,000 clones, about 85% seen once. Notes on this clone: Its antigen is unidentified.

This receptor was taken from a man between 18 and 35 years old with HIV. Sequenced here: unsorted PBMCs, sampled roughly 4 years after starting antiretroviral therapy. The gene calls are TRBV2 and TRBJ2-1, with a possible D match to TRBD1 (5 bases). DNA of the CDR3: TGTGCCAGCAGTGTGGACACGGAGCAGTTCTTC. It encodes CASSVDTEQFF.